The 9 T cell receptor beta chains below all came from one sample that was sequenced in a study of spatial heterogeneity in lung cancer. TCRdb redid the calling of the 5' RACE reads with MiXCR, one entry per CDR3 protein. The table lists 25,000 to 30,000 distinct CDR3 sequences, around 8.4% of them singletons, with roughly 40% in the top ten. Specified time point: sample taken at primary tumor resection. The input material, whole RNA from tumor, nontumor lung or frozen PBMC, was sequenced unsorted. Sequenced material: PBMCs, taken at surgery. The source of these receptors is a female donor with early-stage non-small cell lung cancer.

In regard to this clonotype: This may come from a read error, since a much larger clone is one base off. This chain joins TRBV7-9 and TRBJ1-2; a weak D match, TRBD1 (5 bases). Germline V gene data show CDR1 as SEHNR and CDR2 as FQNEAQ (reference sequence). The CDR3 is made up of 15 amino acids. CDR3 region: CTSSPSRTLNYGYTF. The CDR3 coding sequence is TGTACCAGCAGCCCTAGTCGGACACTTAACTATGGCTACACCTTC.

This clonotype is termed medium-sized. The chain combines TRBV27 with TRBJ2-1; D not resolved. The CDR3 sequence is 13 residues long. Germline values: CDR1 MNHEY, CDR2 SMNVEV (reference sequence). V gave up 5 bases and J gave up 10 bases, with 15 bases separating them. In DNA form, the CDR3 reads TGTGCCAGCAGTCCGATTCAGCGAGACGAGCAGTTCTTC. Translating it yields CASSPIQRDEQFF.

This chain links TRBV3-2 with TRBJ2-7; the table's D call, TRBD2, has no DNA check behind it. TRBV3-2 is labeled a pseudogene. This CDR3 contains 16 residues. In DNA form, the CDR3 reads TGTGCCAGCAGCCAAGAGCGTAGCGGGAGGACCTACGAGCAGTACGTC. Translation gives CASSQERSGRTYEQYV.

The sample holds many counts of this clonotype. The rearrangement joins TRBV12-3 or TRBV12-4 to TRBJ1-2; 9 bases align to TRBD1. V lost 6 bases and J lost 7; bases outside the gene matches: 9. This CDR3 spans 14 amino acids. The CDR3 protein is CASRPGTGNLGYTF. The CDR3 region has the DNA TGTGCCAGCAGGCCCGGGACAGGGAATCTTGGCTACACCTTC.

CDR3 residues: CASSLAGPGQPQHF. The CDR3 DNA sequence: TGTGCCAGCAGCTTGGCAGGGCCGGGGCAGCCCCAGCATTTT. The chain is built from TRBV5-5 and TRBJ1-5, with D possibly TRBD1 on 5 matching bases. Deletions cut 0 bases from V and 7 bases from J, with 11 bases between. The germline V gene has CDR1 SGHKS and CDR2 YYEKEE (reference sequence). The CDR3 has 14 residues.

Only a few counts were recorded for this clonotype. The V call is TRBV5-1, the J call TRBJ2-1; 11 bases are a match to TRBD2. The V gene end was trimmed by 3 bases and the J gene end by 6 bases; junction bases not matched to a gene: 2. Germline V gives CDR1 SGHRS, CDR2 YFSETQ. This CDR3 has 14 amino acids. The CDR3 DNA sequence: TGCGCCAGCAGCTACACTAGCGGGAGCAATGAGCAGTTCTTC. Amino acids: CASSYTSGSNEQFF. Looking up the rest from reference TRBV5-1 and TRBJ2-1 gives the full variable domain: KAGVTQTPRYLIKTRGQQVTLSCSPISGHRSVSWYQQTPGQGLQFLFEYFSETQRNKGNFPGRFSGRQFSNSRSEMNVSTLELGDSALYLCASSYTSGSNEQFFGPGTRLTVL.

Ten or more counts support this clonotype. CDR3 region: CASSPGQGSEKLFF. The CDR3, as DNA: TGTGCCAGCAGCCCCGGACAGGGGAGTGAAAAACTGTTTTTT. The chain is built from TRBV4-2 and TRBJ1-4; TRBD1 matches at 9 bases. V was clipped by 4 bases and J by 7 bases; unmatched bases: 4. Germline values: CDR1 LGHNA, CDR2 YNFKEQ. This CDR3 region has 14 residues.

This clonotype was counted between two and nine times. This chain uses TRBV24-1 with TRBJ2-2; D is undetermined. The CDR3 runs to 14 residues. Germline-derived CDR1 and CDR2 are KGHDR and SFDVKD. V shed 8 bases and J shed 0 bases, with 9 bases lying between them. CDR3 sequence: CATNQSPNTGELFF. DNA for the CDR3: TGTGCCACCAATCAATCACCGAACACCGGGGAGCTGTTTTTT.

This clonotype came up many times. This rearrangement joins TRBV30 to TRBJ2-7; 7 bases fit TRBD1. The CDR3 is 12 residues long. CDR1 is GTSNPN and CDR2 is SVGIG in the germline V gene (reference sequence). With 3 bases clipped from V and 7 bases from J, the junction kept 6 bases outside the gene matches. The CDR3 DNA is TGTGCCTGGAGCGGGACAGTCGGAGAGCAGTACGTC. It yields the protein CAWSGTVGEQYV.